The entry that follows covers one T cell receptor (beta chain) sequence. Using RNA transcripts as the source, TCR beta CDR3 regions were amplified. First-round RT-PCR targeting the TCR CDR3 was performed with the HTBI primer set. MiXCR, run by TCRdb on the multiplex PCR reads, gives a single entry per CDR3 protein. This repertoire shows about 640,000 distinct CDR3 sequences, about 45% found once; its top ten account for under 8.5%. The data belong to a study of T cells in Graves' hyperthyroidism and ophthalmopathy. The receptor's source is an adult man with Graves' disease, either hyperthyroidism or ophthalmopathy (not recorded which). The sequenced sample was peripheral blood or thyroid tissue (not recorded which).

DNA of the CDR3: TGTGCCAGCAGCGTTCCCGGAAAAAAGGAAAAACTGTTTTTT. Amino acids: CASSVPGKKEKLFF. The chain carries TRBV7-9 and TRBJ1-4; D unclear. This CDR3 has 14 residues. Germline V gives CDR1 SEHNR, CDR2 FQNEAQ (reference sequence). V was shortened by 5 bases and J by 8 bases, with 15 bases between the two germline ends.